This T cell receptor beta chain was captured in a study of radiotherapy plus CTLA-4 blockade in lung cancer. This clone is medium-sized (0.01 to 0.1%) by share. V lost 3 bases and J lost 3, with 11 bases in between. Per the germline V gene, CDR1 is MGHRA and CDR2 is YSYEKL. This CDR3 spans 14 amino acids. Using immunoSEQ multiplex PCR, the repertoire was profiled, and TCRdb retains in-frame clones only, with some absent. Of some 25,000 clones listed, 70% to 75% are singletons. The J gene is TRBJ1-2, the V gene TRBV4-1; D uncertain. The sequence was collected from a human donor with non-small cell lung cancer whose response to radiotherapy plus ipilimumab could not be evaluated. Sequenced material: peripheral blood, taken from a patient treated with radiotherapy plus ipilimumab. The CDR3 sequence is CASSHYKRDYGYTF. Here the CDR3 DNA reads TGCGCCAGCAGCCATTACAAACGGGACTATGGCTACACCTTC.